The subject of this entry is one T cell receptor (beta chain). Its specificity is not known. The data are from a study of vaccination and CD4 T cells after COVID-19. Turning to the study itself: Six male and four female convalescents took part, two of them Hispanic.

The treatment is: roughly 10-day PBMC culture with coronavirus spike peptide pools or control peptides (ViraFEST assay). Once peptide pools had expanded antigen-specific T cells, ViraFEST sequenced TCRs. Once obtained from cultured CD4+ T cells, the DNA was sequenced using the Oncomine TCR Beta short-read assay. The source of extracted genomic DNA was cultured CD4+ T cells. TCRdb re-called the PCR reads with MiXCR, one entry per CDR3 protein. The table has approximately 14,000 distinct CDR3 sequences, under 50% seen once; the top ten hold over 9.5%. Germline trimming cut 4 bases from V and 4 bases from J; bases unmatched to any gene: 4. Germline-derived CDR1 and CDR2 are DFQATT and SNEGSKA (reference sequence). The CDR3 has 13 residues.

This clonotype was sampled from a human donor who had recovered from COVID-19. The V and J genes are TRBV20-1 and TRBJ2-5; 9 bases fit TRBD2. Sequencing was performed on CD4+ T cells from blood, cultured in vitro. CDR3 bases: TGCAGTGCTAAACTAGCGGGTAGAGAGACCCAGTACTTC. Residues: CSAKLAGRETQYF.